The present TCR beta chain was sequenced within a study of immune cell composition in non-small cell lung cancer. The wider study: Lung adenocarcinoma or squamous carcinoma made up most tumours. Study-level points and caveats: Adenocarcinomas with higher top tumour-associated clone frequency had more reactive TILs.

The normal lung sample lay at least 3 cm, and maximally far, from the tumour. Genomic DNA came from frozen unsorted single-cell suspensions. Clones were read by immunoSEQ multiplex PCR, and TCRdb kept only the in-frame ones, dropping some. The repertoire holds thousands of clones, with 65% to 85% as singletons. As concerns this clone: Its antigen is not identified.

Sample: non-adjacent lung tissue. The sequence was collected from a human donor with non-small cell lung cancer.

The CDR3 DNA is TGTGCCAGCTCACGAGGGCTAGCGGGAGTCCAAGAGACCCAGTACTTC. It translates to CASSRGLAGVQETQYF. This rearrangement joins TRBV18 to TRBJ2-5, with 10 bases that match TRBD2. The CDR3 runs to 16 residues. The J segment lost 1 base and the V segment lost 4 bases, leaving 6 bases of the junction unmatched. Germline V gene data show CDR1 as KGHSH and CDR2 as LQKENI.